The present T cell receptor beta chain was sequenced within a study of T cell responses to AZD1222 COVID-19 vaccine (dated by TCRdb to the early 2020s). As for the study more broadly: AZD1222 recipients with second doses at about 4 weeks or about 12 weeks were pooled, because spike-specific TCR depth and breadth did not differ between schedules. A total of 230 to 250 trial participants underwent TCR sequencing, of whom nearly 210 had received two doses of AZD1222 and roughly 26 had received two doses of the MenACWY control vaccine. Trial participants were enrolled by age into subgroups of 18-55, 56-69 and 70-plus years, and roughly 160, 29 and 62 TCR-sequenced participants, respectively, were included in these subgroups. Overall study outcomes, separate from this receptor: A significant rise in spike-specific TCR breadth and depth was observed after two AZD1222 doses relative to day 0 and relative to MenACWY recipients. In the small 56-69-year group, the increase in depth fell short of significance, most likely because of low power. CD4 TCRs associated with the vaccine covered the entire spike protein, and the dominant responses were in regions 160-218 and 743-854. Conclusions about previously exposed vaccinees were limited because only six AZD1222 recipients were SARS-CoV-2 seropositive at baseline. No day 14 peak-response samples were available, so repertoires were characterized only after the peak T cell response. Epitopes outside the regions mutated in the B.1.351 and B.1.1.7 variants were reportedly recognized by nearly half of the unique spike-specific TCRs. Participants were mostly white British and included more females than males, and it was suggested by the authors that clonal diversity may have been underestimated.

In the case of this clone: There is no known antigen for this receptor. The sample holds no much larger clone one base away, and base qualities are not on file.

The CDR3, cysteine through phenylalanine, is 17 amino acids long. Of all the DNA, just the CDR3 is kept, 51 bases in frame from base 1. The CDR3 regions of human TCRbeta chains were subjected to immunosequencing. As for the authors' bioinformatics: Repertoire TCRs were checked for matches against a reference library of SARS-CoV-2-specific TCRs that had been generated using the MIRA antigen-specificity platform. Breadth was defined as the fraction of unique TCRs that were SARS-CoV-2-associated. Depth was defined as the fraction of total T cells that were SARS-CoV-2-associated. Each spike-specific TCR was assigned to its reactive spike region and to a CD4 or CD8 class using the MIRA data. Log10-transformed breadth and depth values were compared by one-way ANOVA with Sidak's multiple comparisons tests. TCRdb provides this immuneACCESS table in a form limited to in-frame rearrangements. Some clones are lacking; in checked studies, under half of them reflect an unresolved V gene, and why the rest are absent is not known. V, J and clone size are taken as reported in that table, and D and trimming were inferred from the DNA itself. This sample gives some 97,000 clones in total; around nine tenths of them show up just once. The ten biggest clones cover more than 15% of the sample.

The label giving this sample's time point can be read as: baseline before first vaccination. Vaccinee samples were obtained from the UK trials COV001 and COV002, which included a single-blind randomized controlled phase 2/3 trial of AZD1222 (ChAdOx1 nCoV-19) in healthy adults. For TCRbeta chain sequencing, PBMC samples from trial participants were taken at day 0 and at day 28 after the second dose. This receptor was identified in an adult in good health. The sequences come from peripheral blood, collected on day 0 of AZD1222 vaccination. This chain is built from TRBV21-1 and TRBJ2-5; the table gives TRBD2 as D, unverified against the DNA. TRBV21-1 is labeled a pseudogene. The DNA is TGTGCCAGCAGCAGTCTAGCGGGGGCCCCGGCCCAAGAGACCCAGTACTTC. This translates into CASSSLAGAPAQETQYF.